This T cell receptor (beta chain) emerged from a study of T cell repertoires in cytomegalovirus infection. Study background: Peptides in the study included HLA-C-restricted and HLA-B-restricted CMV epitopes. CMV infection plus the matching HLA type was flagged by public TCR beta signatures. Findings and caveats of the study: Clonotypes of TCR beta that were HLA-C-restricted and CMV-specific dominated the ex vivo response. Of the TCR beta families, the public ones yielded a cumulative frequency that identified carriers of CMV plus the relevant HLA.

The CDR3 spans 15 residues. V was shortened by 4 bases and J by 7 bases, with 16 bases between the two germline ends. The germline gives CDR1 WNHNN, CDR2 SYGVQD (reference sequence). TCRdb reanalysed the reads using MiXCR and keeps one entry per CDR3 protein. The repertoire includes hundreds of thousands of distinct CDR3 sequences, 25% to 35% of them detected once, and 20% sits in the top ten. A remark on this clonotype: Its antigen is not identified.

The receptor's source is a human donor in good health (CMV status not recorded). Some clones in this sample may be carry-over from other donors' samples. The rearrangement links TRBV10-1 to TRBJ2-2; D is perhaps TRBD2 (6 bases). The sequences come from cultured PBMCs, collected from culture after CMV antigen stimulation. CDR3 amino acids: CASSARQGGNGELFF. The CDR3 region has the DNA TGCGCCAGCAGTGCCAGGCAGGGCGGGAACGGGGAGCTGTTTTTT.